A selection of T cell receptor beta chains follows, all from one sample in a study of blood T cell repertoires in COVID-19. Method: immunoSEQ multiplex PCR; TCRdb's copy keeps in-frame clones and lacks some. The repertoire has approximately 100,000 clones, just under 95% of them found once; the top ten carry approximately 5.1%. Sequences were obtained from peripheral blood. Source of these receptors: a man between 65 and 79 years old with acute or convalescent COVID-19. Each CDR3 is given with its conserved first and last residue. D genes are given only for firm matches. Clone size is given for some rows only: seen once, a few or many times, or a class if the clone is expanded.

j_gene | abundance | v_gene | d_gene | CDR3nt | CDR3aa
TRBJ2-7 | NA | TRBV27 | TRBD2 | TGTGCCAGCAGTCTCAACGGACTAGCGGGAGTCCGCGAGCAGTACTTC | CASSLNGLAGVREQYF
TRBJ2-5 | NA | TRBV10-1 | NA | TGCGCCAGCAGTGAGACCCAGAGGCAGACCCAGTACTTC | CASSETQRQTQYF
TRBJ1-2 | NA | TRBV19 | TRBD1 | TGTGCCAGTAGTTCGACAGGGGTCTATGGCTACACCTTC | CASSSTGVYGYTF
TRBJ2-1 | NA | TRBV5-6 | NA | TGTGCCAGCAGCTTACAGAGCAATGAGCAGTTCTTC | CASSLQSNEQFF
TRBJ2-1 | NA | TRBV9 | NA | TGTGCCAGCAGCGCTCTACAGGGCACCTACAATGAGCAGTTCTTC | CASSALQGTYNEQFF
TRBJ1-2 | NA | TRBV6-6 | NA | TGTGCCAGCACCTCCCCTCAGGAGGAGGGCTATGGCTACACCTTC | CASTSPQEEGYGYTF
TRBJ1-2 | NA | TRBV6-4 | TRBD1 | TGTGCCAGCAGTGCACGGCAGGGGGGTTTTTATGGCTACACCTTC | CASSARQGGFYGYTF
TRBJ2-3 | NA | TRBV12-5 | TRBD2 | TGTGCTAGTGGTTTGCTAAAACTAGCGGGGTTTGGCACAGATACGCAGTATTTT | CASGLLKLAGFGTDTQYF
TRBJ1-4 | NA | TRBV19 | NA | TGTGCCAGTAATGATTGGGGCCATCGGGAAAAACTGTTTTTT | CASNDWGHREKLFF
TRBJ1-2 | NA | TRBV12-5 | NA | TGTGCTAGTGGTTTGCAGGGGCCCGTAGATGGCTACACCTTC | CASGLQGPVDGYTF
TRBJ1-5 | NA | TRBV19 | NA | TGTGCCACGACCGCAATGGGACATAGCAATCAGCCCCAGCATTTT | CATTAMGHSNQPQHF
TRBJ2-7 | NA | TRBV7-9 | TRBD2 | TGTGCCAGCAGCCAGGGACTAGGCGAGCAGTACTTC | CASSQGLGEQYF
TRBJ1-5 | NA | TRBV19 | NA | TGTGCCAGTAGTATAGATCTTAATCAGCCCCAGCATTTT | CASSIDLNQPQHF
TRBJ1-1 | NA | TRBV11-2 | NA | TGTGCCAGCAGCTTAGTTTTAAACACTGAAGCTTTCTTT | CASSLVLNTEAFF
TRBJ2-3 | NA | TRBV3-1/TRBV3-2 | TRBD1 | TGTGCCAGCAGCCCTATGACAGGGGGCGCAACAGATACGCAGTATTTT | CASSPMTGGATDTQYF
TRBJ1-1 | NA | TRBV18 | TRBD1 | TGTGCCAGCTCAGACAGGGTCATGAACACTGAAGCTTTCTTT | CASSDRVMNTEAFF
TRBJ1-2 | NA | TRBV2 | NA | TGTGCCAGCAGTGTTCAAGGCTTAGGGGTCTATGGCTACACCTTC | CASSVQGLGVYGYTF
TRBJ2-2 | few | TRBV11-3 | TRBD1 | TGTGCCAGCAGCTTAAGTCCGGGACAGGACATCACCGGGGAGCTGTTTTTT | CASSLSPGQDITGELFF
TRBJ2-7 | NA | TRBV4-1 | TRBD2 | TGCGCCAGCAGCCAAGATCCGGGACTAGATCCATACGAGCAGTACTTC | CASSQDPGLDPYEQYF
TRBJ1-6 | NA | TRBV2 | NA | TGTGCCAGCAGTCAAGGGGCGATCGGTTTAATCCATAATTCACCCCTCCACTTT | CASSQGAIGLIHNSPLHF
TRBJ2-5 | NA | TRBV11-2 | NA | TGTGCCAGCAGCTTATTTGGGGGCCAGGAGACCCAGTACTTC | CASSLFGGQETQYF
TRBJ1-6 | NA | TRBV19 | NA | TGTGCCAGTCGGCAGGATAATTCACCCCTCCACTTT | CASRQDNSPLHF
TRBJ2-5 | NA | TRBV6-5 | NA | TGTGCCAGCAGTTACACCGGACAGCAGGGAGAGACCCAGTACTTC | CASSYTGQQGETQYF
TRBJ2-4 | NA | TRBV18 | TRBD1 | TGTGCCAGCTCACTGGGACAGGAAAACATTCAGTACTTC | CASSLGQENIQYF
TRBJ2-2 | NA | TRBV6-5 | TRBD2 | TGTGCCAGCAGTTACCTGGGACTAGCGGGGGCCGGGGAGCTGTTTTTT | CASSYLGLAGAGELFF
TRBJ2-7 | once | TRBV5-4 | NA | TGTGCCAGCAGCAACAGGGCCTCCTACGAGCAGTACTTC | CASSNRASYEQYF
TRBJ1-1 | once | TRBV5-6 | NA | TGTGCCAGCAGCGGGTGGACAGCGAAGGACACTGAAGCTTTCTTT | CASSGWTAKDTEAFF
TRBJ2-1 | once | TRBV12-3/TRBV12-4 | NA | TGTGCCAGCAGCCGGAGTGGCAATGAGCAGTTCTTC | CASSRSGNEQFF
TRBJ1-1 | NA | TRBV18 | NA | TGTGCCAGCTCACCAACGACAGCTCCGAGCGCTGAAGCTTTCTTT | CASSPTTAPSAEAFF
TRBJ2-5 | NA | TRBV5-5 | TRBD2 | TGTGCCAGCAGCGGACTAGCGGGAGTAGAGACCCAGTACTTC | CASSGLAGVETQYF
TRBJ2-1 | NA | TRBV27 | TRBD1 | TGTGCCAGCAGTAAAAGGACAGGGCGGAATGAGCAGTTCTTC | CASSKRTGRNEQFF
TRBJ2-7 | NA | TRBV11-2 | TRBD1 | TGTGCCAGCAGCTTAATCGAGACAGGGGGCTACGAGCAGTACTTC | CASSLIETGGYEQYF
TRBJ2-7 | NA | TRBV13 | TRBD2 | TGTGCCAGCAGCAACCGACTAGCGGGGCCCTCCTACGAGCAGTACTTC | CASSNRLAGPSYEQYF
TRBJ2-7 | once | TRBV10-3 | TRBD1 | TGTGCCATCAGTGACGTAACAGGGGGCAGAGGGGAGCAGTACTTC | CAISDVTGGRGEQYF
TRBJ2-1 | NA | TRBV28 | TRBD2 | TGTGCCAGCAGCCAATACCAGGGACTAAGACCCTACAATGAGCAGTTCTTC | CASSQYQGLRPYNEQFF
TRBJ2-3 | NA | TRBV21-1 | NA | TGTGCCAGCAGCAAAGCCGATAATCGGACAGATACGCAGTATTTT | CASSKADNRTDTQYF
TRBJ1-3 | once | TRBV18 | NA | TGTGCCAGCTCACCACGACAGTCCTACTCTGGAAACACCATATATTTT | CASSPRQSYSGNTIYF
TRBJ2-7 | once | TRBV25-1 | NA | TGTGCCAGCAGTGCCCTCAGGGACGAGCAGTACTTC | CASSALRDEQYF
TRBJ1-3 | NA | TRBV30 | NA | TGTGCCTGGAGTGTATTAATTGGAAACACCATATATTTT | CAWSVLIGNTIYF
TRBJ2-5 | NA | TRBV11-2 | NA | TGTGCCAGCAACTTTGGGGGGGCGGAGACCCAGTACTTC | CASNFGGAETQYF
TRBJ2-4 | few | TRBV6-5 | TRBD2 | TGTGCCAGCACCACAGCCTGGGGAGGGGACATTCAGTACTTC | CASTTAWGGDIQYF
TRBJ1-5 | NA | TRBV5-8 | NA | TGTGCCAGCAACCAGGGCGCCAGCAATCAGCCCCAGCATTTT | CASNQGASNQPQHF
TRBJ1-6 | NA | TRBV5-5 | NA | TGTGCCAGCAGCTTGAGTGTACGCACGGATTCACCCCTCCACTTT | CASSLSVRTDSPLHF
TRBJ1-4 | NA | TRBV10-3 | TRBD1 | TGTGCCATCAGTCCCGGGACAGCAACTAATGAAAAACTGTTTTTT | CAISPGTATNEKLFF
TRBJ1-1 | NA | TRBV5-1 | NA | TGCGCCAGCAGTTACGGACAGCCGAGCACGAACACTGAAGCTTTCTTT | CASSYGQPSTNTEAFF
TRBJ2-7 | NA | TRBV28 | NA | TGTGCCAGCCGAGGCAGACTGTGGGAGCAGTACTTC | CASRGRLWEQYF
TRBJ1-1 | NA | TRBV2 | NA | TGTGCCAGCAGTGACGGGGAGTGGGGCGGGGGCACTGAAGCTTTCTTT | CASSDGEWGGGTEAFF
TRBJ1-2 | NA | TRBV5-1 | NA | TGCGCCAGCAGCTTGGCCGAGGTTTCCTATGGCTACACCTTC | CASSLAEVSYGYTF
TRBJ1-1 | NA | TRBV29-1 | TRBD1 | TGCAGCGTTAGGACAGGCGGAATCACTGAAGCTTTCTTT | CSVRTGGITEAFF
TRBJ1-6 | NA | TRBV3-1/TRBV3-2 | NA | TGTGCCAGCAGCCAATTCGGTTATAATTCACCCCTCCACTTT | CASSQFGYNSPLHF